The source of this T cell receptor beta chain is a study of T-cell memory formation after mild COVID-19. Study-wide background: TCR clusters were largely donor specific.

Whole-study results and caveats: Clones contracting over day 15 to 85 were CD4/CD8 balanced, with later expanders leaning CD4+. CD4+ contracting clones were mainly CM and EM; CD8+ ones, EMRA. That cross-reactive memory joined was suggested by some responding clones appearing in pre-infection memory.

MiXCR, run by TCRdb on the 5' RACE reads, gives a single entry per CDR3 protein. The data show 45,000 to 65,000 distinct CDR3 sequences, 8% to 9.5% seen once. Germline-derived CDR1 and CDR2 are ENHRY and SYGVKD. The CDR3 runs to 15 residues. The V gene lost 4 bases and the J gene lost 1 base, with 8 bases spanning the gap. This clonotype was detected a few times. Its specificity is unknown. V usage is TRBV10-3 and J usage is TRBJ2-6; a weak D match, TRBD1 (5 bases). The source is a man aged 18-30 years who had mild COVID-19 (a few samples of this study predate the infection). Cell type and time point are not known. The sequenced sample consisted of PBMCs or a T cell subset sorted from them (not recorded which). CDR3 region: CAISGTTSGANVLTF. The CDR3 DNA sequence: TGTGCCATCAGTGGGACAACTTCTGGGGCCAACGTCCTGACTTTC.